This T cell receptor beta chain is drawn from a study of cytomegalovirus exposure and HLA in healthy donors. CDR3 length: 12 residues. Germline CDR1 SNHLY, CDR2 FYNNEI. V lost 7 bases and J lost 5, with 11 bases in between. The PCR was carried out with 60 Vbeta primers and 13 Jbeta primers. Assay: immunoSEQ multiplex PCR; the TCRdb copy retains only in-frame clones and omits some. The sample has some 28,000 clones, less than 70% seen once. The sample taken for sequencing was PBMCs. This clonotype was obtained from a male donor in good health and CMV-seropositive. This chain links TRBV2 with TRBJ2-5; D might be TRBD1 (5 bases). CDR3 in amino acids: CASIKGRETQYF. CDR3 nucleotides: TGTGCCAGCATTAAGGGGCGGGAGACCCAGTACTTC.